This T cell receptor beta chain was sequenced for a study of PD-1 blockade in classical Hodgkin lymphoma. Patients all relapsed after autologous stem cell transplantation, and there was variation in brentuximab vedotin exposure. Study-level findings and limits: Healthy donors were reported to have higher baseline TCR diversity than newly diagnosed patients. Undefined causes, possibly disease activity or prior therapy, underlie the repertoire differences. By C4D1, diversity of CD4+ TCRs had risen significantly, whereas that of CD8+ TCRs had not.

Of note for this clone: Its antigen is still unknown.

Measured with immunoSEQ multiplex PCR; TCRdb has only the in-frame clones, and not every one. Among 15,000 to 20,000 clones, approximately 72% were seen once, and the ten largest hold roughly 4.4%. The CDR3 consists of 15 residues. V was shortened by 2 bases and J by 3 bases, with 12 bases between the two germline ends. Germline CDR1 SGHDT, CDR2 YYEEEE. The receptor was derived from a human donor with classical Hodgkin lymphoma. Sequenced here: peripheral blood mononuclear cells (PBMCs), sampled at baseline. The chain combines TRBV5-6 with TRBJ2-1; D gene ambiguous. CDR3 DNA: TGTGCCAGCAGCTTTCGGACCTTCGGCTACAATGAGCAGTTCTTC. This gives the protein CASSFRTFGYNEQFF.